These 16 T cell receptor beta chains originate from one sample sequenced in a study of Ad26.COV2.S vaccination and SARS-CoV-2 variants. The treatment here: about 20 received Ad26.COV2.S at low or high dose, single or two shots; about 5 received placebo; per-sample allocation not given. Vaccine and placebo recipients were sampled on day 63 after the first injection. Clones were sequenced by immunoSEQ multiplex PCR, and TCRdb holds only the in-frame ones, with some missing. The table lists about 350,000 clones, 88% of them singletons. The sequenced sample was peripheral blood, obtained in a trial of Ad26.COV2.S vaccine versus placebo. Receptors originate from a person aged 18-65 years who received the Ad26.COV2.S COVID-19 vaccine or a placebo.

V gene TRBV3-1 (or the pseudogene TRBV3-2) combines with J gene TRBJ2-3; 14 positions match TRBD2. There are 15 residues in the CDR3. V dropped 5 bases and J dropped 3; count of bases not matched to a gene: 1. Germline V gene sequence: CDR1 LGHDT, CDR2 YNNKEL (reference sequence). CDR3 coding DNA: TGTGCCAGCAGCAGACTAGCGGGAGGGACAGATACGCAGTATTTT. As protein: CASSRLAGGTDTQYF.

This rearrangement joins TRBV25-1 to TRBJ2-5; the D gene is possibly TRBD1 (6 bases). This CDR3 is 13 amino acids long. Germline CDR1 reads MGHDK; CDR2 reads SYGVNS. Trimming left V 4 bases short and J 2 bases short, with 8 bases between. For the CDR3, the DNA is TGTGCCAGCAGTGGGACAGCACAAGAGACCCAGTACTTC. Its protein is CASSGTAQETQYF.

Concerning this clone itself: Other DNA sequences in the sample encode the same CDR3. This chain links TRBV11-2 with TRBJ2-7, with TRBD1 identical over 8 bases. The CDR3 length is 15 residues. The V gene end was trimmed by 2 bases and the J gene end by 3 bases; junction bases not matched to a gene: 6. Per the germline V gene, CDR1 is SGHAT and CDR2 is FQNNGV. The CDR3 region has the DNA TGTGCCAGCAGCTTAACGCAGGGGGCAGGCTACGAGCAGTACTTC. This translates into CASSLTQGAGYEQYF.

The gene calls are TRBV7-8 and TRBJ2-5, with D possibly being TRBD1 (6 bases). Deletions cut 8 bases from V and 5 bases from J, with 12 bases between. This CDR3 spans 12 amino acids. Germline V lookup: CDR1 SGHVS, CDR2 FQNEAQ. Here the CDR3 reads CASLRGWETQYF. CDR3 bases: TGTGCCAGCTTGAGGGGGTGGGAGACCCAGTACTTC.

The chain employs TRBV18 and TRBJ2-3, with a weak D call TRBD2 (5 bases). Germline loops: CDR1 KGHSH, CDR2 LQKENI. The CDR3 has 14 amino acids. The V and J ends lost 2 bases and 3 bases respectively, with 9 bases between them. CDR3 sequence: CASSPMGRTDTQYF. As DNA, the CDR3 is TGTGCCAGCTCACCAATGGGGAGAACAGATACGCAGTATTTT.

The rearrangement joins TRBV5-5 to TRBJ1-5; no clear D gene. Germline CDR1 reads SGHKS; CDR2 reads YYEKEE (reference sequence). The V end was cut by 5 bases, the J end by 3 bases, with 9 bases between. The CDR3 has 13 amino acids. CDR3 protein: CASSRDPNQPQHF. CDR3 sequence (DNA): TGTGCCAGCAGTCGAGACCCCAATCAGCCCCAGCATTTT.

The V call is TRBV7-2, the J call TRBJ2-7; maybe TRBD2 (6 bases). This CDR3 contains 14 residues. V shed 8 bases and J shed 4 bases, with 18 bases lying between them. Germline V gene lookup returns CDR1 SGHTA and CDR2 FQGNSA. The CDR3 DNA reads as TGTGCCAGCTCTGTGGAGGGGACCCTATACGAGCAGTACTTC. Amino acids: CASSVEGTLYEQYF. Filled out from reference TRBV7-2 and TRBJ2-7, the complete variable domain reads GAGVSQSPSNKVTEKGKDVELRCDPISGHTALYWYRQSLGQGLEFLIYFQGNSAPDKSGLPSDRFSAERTGGSVSTLTIQRTQQEDSAVYLCASSVEGTLYEQYFGPGTRLTVT.

This chain uses TRBV4-3 with TRBJ2-2, with D perhaps matching TRBD1 (5 bases). V gave up 0 bases and J gave up 6 bases, with 8 bases separating them. The CDR3 has 14 amino acids. Per germline, CDR1 LGHNA and CDR2 YSLEER. Written as DNA, the CDR3 is TGCGCCAGCAGCCAAGATAGGGGTCCCGGGGAGCTGTTTTTT. Its protein product is CASSQDRGPGELFF.

This clone showed up just once. This chain's CDR3 is CAISVTTNEKLFF. CDR3 nucleotides: TGTGCCATCAGTGTTACAACTAATGAAAAACTGTTTTTT. This chain connects TRBV10-3 to TRBJ1-4, with unresolved D. CDR1 ENHRY and CDR2 SYGVKD come from the germline V gene. The germline V and J ends were trimmed by 4 bases and 0 bases, with 3 bases remaining between them. The CDR3 sequence is 13 residues long.

This clone was seen once. The V call is TRBV25-1, the J call TRBJ1-4, with TRBD1 matching 8 bases. There are 16 residues in the CDR3. Losses at the gene ends were 6 bases for V and 4 bases for J; bases not matched to a gene: 10. The germline CDR1 and CDR2 sequences are MGHDK and SYGVNS. The CDR3 nucleotides read TGTGCCAGCAGAGAGTCCGGGACAGGACATAATGAAAAACTGTTTTTT. It specifies CASRESGTGHNEKLFF.

V gene TRBV7-3 combines with J gene TRBJ2-2, with D possibly TRBD2 on 5 matching bases. The CDR3 contains 16 residues. The germline V gene has CDR1 SGHTA and CDR2 FQGTGA. V was shortened by 1 base and J by 3 bases, with 12 bases between the two germline ends. CDR3 protein: CASSLNSREYTGELFF. The CDR3 bases are TGTGCCAGCAGCTTAAACTCGAGGGAATACACCGGGGAGCTGTTTTTT.

The J gene is TRBJ2-7, the V gene TRBV5-1; the match to TRBD2 covers 8 bases. CDR1 and CDR2 from the germline V gene are SGHRS and YFSETQ. The trim removed 5 bases at V and 0 bases at J, leaving 4 bases unmatched. The CDR3 is 14 amino acids. The chain's CDR3 is CASRSSGSSYEQYF. CDR3 DNA sequence: TGCGCCAGCAGATCCAGCGGGAGCTCCTACGAGCAGTACTTC. The whole variable domain, remainder taken from reference TRBV5-1 and TRBJ2-7, is KAGVTQTPRYLIKTRGQQVTLSCSPISGHRSVSWYQQTPGQGLQFLFEYFSETQRNKGNFPGRFSGRQFSNSRSEMNVSTLELGDSALYLCASRSSGSSYEQYFGPGTRLTVT.

The chain joins TRBV4-2 to TRBJ2-3; D is tentatively TRBD1 or TRBD2 (6 bases each). CDR1 and CDR2 (germline): LGHNA, YNFKEQ. With 0 bases removed from V and 2 bases from J, the gap between germline ends came to 21 bases. The CDR3 extends over 19 amino acids. The chain's CDR3 is CASSQDYPRGGHHTDTQYF. Here the CDR3 DNA reads TGTGCCAGCAGCCAAGATTACCCCCGAGGGGGGCATCACACAGATACGCAGTATTTT.

Turning to this clone: An end of the junction does not agree with germline; a read error may underlie this. The chain links TRBV7-9 to TRBJ1-5, with D tentatively TRBD1 (6 bases). This CDR3 comprises 14 residues. Germline V gene data show CDR1 as SEHNR and CDR2 as FQNEAQ (reference sequence). CDR3 DNA: TGTGCCAGCAGCAAGGGGAATCGGGACATTCCAGCGAATTTT. This translates into CASSKGNRDIPANF.

This chain's CDR3 is CASSPDIGTQYF. The CDR3 coding sequence is TGTGCCAGCAGCCCGGACATTGGGACCCAGTACTTC. The chain is built from TRBV7-2 and TRBJ2-5; D perhaps matches TRBD1 (5 bases). V was cut by 5 bases and J by 7 bases, with 11 bases left in between. The CDR3 length is 12 residues. The germline CDR1 and CDR2 sequences are SGHTA and FQGNSA.

This clone was seen only a few times. This chain joins TRBV28 and TRBJ1-3, with 9 bases fitting TRBD1. Unmatched junction bases numbered 10, after V lost 6 bases and J lost 1 base. Germline V CDR1 and CDR2: MDHEN, SYDVKM. This CDR3 has 17 residues. This CDR3 is CASSPLTGGISGNTIYF. The DNA for the CDR3 is TGTGCCAGCAGCCCTTTGACAGGGGGGATTTCTGGAAACACCATATATTTT.